This TCR beta chain was identified during a study of tumor-infiltrating lymphocytes in primary liver carcinoma. Study-wide context: Each of the samples returned roughly 3.65 to 7.5 million productive TCRbeta reads (a yield similar across tissue types).

From unsorted bulk tissue weighing roughly 18-30 mg, DNA and RNA were co-extracted. This clonotype has just one count. Its antigen is still unknown. Without the conserved terminal phenylalanine or tryptophan, this CDR3 likely stems from a read error. Total RNA (roughly 550 ng) served as template for TCR beta cDNA synthesis primed by a constant-region primer. Investigators got TCR beta libraries out of three nested multiplex PCR rounds, done with slightly modified ARM-PCR. Forward primers for TRBV1-TRBV30 and a C-beta reverse primer served the first two PCR rounds, at 10 cycles each. Each CDR3 protein gets one entry after TCRdb re-called the multiplex PCR reads with MiXCR. The sample gives tens of thousands of distinct CDR3 sequences, roughly 80% of which show up once; 37% is in the top ten. Germline V gene lookup returns CDR1 MNHEY and CDR2 SVGEGT. CDR3 length: 13 residues. V gave up 8 bases and J gave up 4 bases, with 12 bases separating them.

Study results and caveats: Relative to blood, tumors carried a significantly larger fraction of the repertoire in their top 250 clones (p = 0.039).

The chain is built from TRBV6-2 or TRBV6-3 and TRBJ2-1; D might be TRBD2 (5 bases). Material: tumor-adjacent normal liver tissue. The TCR sequence derives from a man aged 35 to 55 with primary liver carcinoma and hepatitis B virus infection. The CDR3 loop reads CASLLEGYNEQFL. The CDR3 DNA reads as TGTGCCAGCCTACTAGAGGGTTACAATGAGCAGTTCTTA.